This TCR beta chain was sequenced in a study of shared clonotypes between healthy human individuals. Study-level points and caveats: A handful of donors showed sharing of approximately 5% of naive CD4 clonotypes.

As regards this clone: Its cognate antigen is unknown.

Trimming took off 5 bases at V and 6 bases at J, with 18 bases between the two ends. CDR3 size: 15 residues. Germline lookup yields CDR1 SEHNR and CDR2 FQNEAQ (reference sequence). Measured with immunoSEQ multiplex PCR; TCRdb has only the in-frame clones, and not every one. The repertoire includes about 2,500,000 clones, more than 80% of them detected once, and about 0.13% sits in the top ten. Sequenced sample: naive CD4+ T cells sorted from blood. Subset in this sample: CD45RA+ positively selected. The chain joins TRBV7-9 to TRBJ2-3, with D possibly TRBD2 on 6 matching bases. This sequence was found in a man aged 18 to 29 in good health. In DNA, the CDR3 is TGTGCCAGCAGCCCGACTAGTGTCTCTCGGGATACGCAGTATTTT. As protein: CASSPTSVSRDTQYF.